A single sample gave rise to the 23 T cell receptor beta chains below, sequenced in a study of T cell responses to AZD1222 COVID-19 vaccine. Assay: immunoSEQ multiplex PCR; the TCRdb copy retains only in-frame clones and omits some. This sample has about 140,000 clones, with about 91% found just once. The specimen was peripheral blood, collected on day 0 of AZD1222 vaccination. The origin of the receptors is an adult in good health.

The chain links TRBV6-5 to TRBJ2-3; weak D call: TRBD2 (6 bases). Trimming removed 2 bases from V and 5 bases from J, with 11 bases in between. Germline loops: CDR1 MNHEY, CDR2 SVGAGI. The CDR3 has 14 amino acids. The CDR3 DNA reads as TGTGCCAGCAGTTACGGAGGGACGGGAGATACGCAGTATTTT. Protein product: CASSYGGTGDTQYF.

CDR3 bases: TGTGCCAGCAGCACCCCCCGGCAGCCCTCCTACGAGCAGTACTTC. It encodes CASSTPRQPSYEQYF. This chain connects TRBV6-4 to TRBJ2-7; no reliable D call. This CDR3 has 15 residues. V lost 6 bases, J lost 0 bases, and 15 bases lay in between. The germline V gene encodes CDR1 MRHNA and CDR2 SNTAGT.

This clone was seen just once. The rearrangement links TRBV6-5 to TRBJ2-7; 13 positions agree with TRBD2. The CDR3 covers 15 residues. The trim removed 5 bases at V and 1 base at J, leaving 2 bases unmatched. CDR1 MNHEY and CDR2 SVGAGI come from the germline V gene. The CDR3 reads CASSTSGGASYEQYF. The CDR3, as DNA: TGTGCCAGCAGTACTAGCGGGGGGGCATCCTACGAGCAGTACTTC.

The chain recombines TRBV7-3 with TRBJ1-1; D is ambiguous. Germline V CDR1 and CDR2: SGHTA, FQGTGA. The CDR3 is 14 amino acids. Trimming left V 1 base short and J 1 base short, with 7 bases between. CDR3 nucleotide sequence: TGTGCCAGCAGCTTAAGAGCTTGGAACACTGAAGCTTTCTTT. It specifies CASSLRAWNTEAFF.

This clone appeared once. The genes are TRBV5-1 and TRBJ2-5; 12 bases agree with TRBD2. V lost 3 bases and J lost 4; bases outside the gene matches: 7. The CDR3 is 16 amino acids. CDR1 is SGHRS, CDR2 YFSETQ, per germline. The CDR3 spells CASSSPSGGAGETQYF. The CDR3 nucleotides are TGCGCCAGCAGCTCCCCTAGCGGGGGGGCCGGAGAGACCCAGTACTTC.

J is TRBJ1-3 and V is TRBV10-3, with a tentative D call TRBD1 (6 bases). Per the germline V gene, CDR1 is ENHRY and CDR2 is SYGVKD. V shed 11 bases and J shed 4 bases, with 27 bases lying between them. The CDR3 has 17 residues. The CDR3 coding sequence is TGTGCCGGGCCGATTCCGGGGGACACTACTCCCGGAAACACCATATATTTT. Translating gives CAGPIPGDTTPGNTIYF.

The count of this clone is one. The chain carries TRBV18 and TRBJ1-2; D ambiguous. The germline V gene encodes CDR1 KGHSH and CDR2 LQKENI. The germline V and J ends were trimmed by 7 bases and 3 bases, with 18 bases remaining between them. The CDR3 length is 15 residues. Here the CDR3 DNA reads TGTGCCAGCTTCCCTCGGGTTGTCAACCACTATGGCTACACCTTC. It translates to CASFPRVVNHYGYTF. Full variable domain (remainder filled in from reference TRBV18 and TRBJ1-2): NAGVMQNPRHLVRRRGQEARLRCSPMKGHSHVYWYRQLPEEGLKFMVYLQKENIIDESGMPKERFSAEFPKEGPSILRIQQVVRGDSAAYFCASFPRVVNHYGYTFGSGTRLTVV.

The chain recombines TRBV19 with TRBJ2-6; 11 bases map to TRBD1. The CDR3 length is 17 residues. With 4 bases clipped from V and 1 base from J, the junction kept 3 bases outside the gene matches. From germline, CDR1 is LNHDA and CDR2 SQIVND (reference sequence). DNA of the CDR3: TGTGCCAGTAGTACAGGACAGGGGGCTTCTGGGGCCAACGTCCTGACTTTC. Its translation: CASSTGQGASGANVLTF.

This clone was seen only a few times. CDR3 in amino acids: CASSEPGRTQYF. CDR3 DNA sequence: TGTGCCAGCAGTGAACCGGGACGGACGCAGTATTTT. The chain links TRBV25-1 to TRBJ2-3; D is tentatively TRBD1 or TRBD2 (5 bases each). There are 12 residues in the CDR3. CDR1 is MGHDK and CDR2 is SYGVNS in the germline V gene. V was trimmed by 2 bases and J by 9 bases, leaving 9 bases between them.

This clone was detected once. V and J are TRBV27 and TRBJ1-5; D is unresolved. The CDR3 runs to 15 residues. Trimming removed 6 bases at V and 2 bases at J, with 14 bases between. CDR1 and CDR2 (germline): MNHEY, SMNVEV (reference sequence). The CDR3 reads CASRPGTGGNQPQHF. For the CDR3, the DNA is TGTGCCAGCAGGCCGGGTACCGGTGGCAATCAGCCCCAGCATTTT.

This sequence joins TRBV19 and TRBJ1-2; 10 bases are shared with TRBD1. The length of the CDR3 is 17 residues. Unmatched junction bases numbered 13, after V lost 6 bases and J lost 3 bases. Germline loops: CDR1 LNHDA, CDR2 SQIVND (reference sequence). The CDR3 protein is CASRQRSRTGGDYGYTF. The CDR3 DNA is TGTGCCAGTAGGCAGAGATCCAGGACAGGGGGAGACTATGGCTACACCTTC.

This clone was seen only once. The sample contains more than one DNA sequence encoding this CDR3. The chain couples TRBV20-1 to TRBJ2-7; D is undetermined. CDR3 size: 12 residues. Germline V gene data show CDR1 as DFQATT and CDR2 as SNEGSKA (reference sequence). With 3 bases removed from V and 0 bases from J, the gap between germline ends came to 6 bases. The CDR3 coding sequence is TGCAGTGCTAGTCCTAGCTCCTACGAGCAGTACTTC. Its protein is CSASPSSYEQYF.

This chain connects TRBV18 to TRBJ2-1; 14 positions agree with TRBD2. The germline V gene has CDR1 KGHSH and CDR2 LQKENI. The trim removed 4 bases at V and 7 bases at J, leaving 6 bases unmatched. CDR3 length equals 16 residues. The CDR3 region is CASSQGLAGGLNEQFF. CDR3 coding DNA: TGTGCCAGCTCACAAGGACTAGCGGGGGGCCTAAATGAGCAGTTCTTC.

The chain recombines TRBV2 with TRBJ1-2; TRBD1 agrees at 8 bases. J gave up 4 bases and V 6 bases, and 7 bases lay outside the gene matches. The CDR3 covers 14 residues. Germline-derived CDR1 and CDR2 are SNHLY and FYNNEI. As DNA, the CDR3 is TGTGCCAGCAGCCCCTGGACAGGGTCCTATGGCTACACCTTC. Its translation: CASSPWTGSYGYTF.

The chain recombines TRBV18 with TRBJ2-7; TRBD2 aligns across 7 bases. The CDR3 runs to 16 residues. V lost 3 bases and J lost 1; bases outside the gene matches: 9. Germline CDR1 KGHSH, CDR2 LQKENI. This CDR3 is CASSPSLATLSYEQYF. In DNA, the CDR3 is TGTGCCAGCTCACCCTCACTAGCGACCCTATCCTACGAGCAGTACTTC.

The rearrangement uses TRBV5-5 and TRBJ1-1, with D hard to call. CDR1 is SGHKS, CDR2 YYEKEE, per germline (reference sequence). This CDR3 spans 15 amino acids. Trimming cost V 4 bases and J 5 bases, with 18 bases left between them. The CDR3 here is CASSPLKGGATEAFF. The DNA of the CDR3 is TGTGCCAGCAGCCCGTTAAAGGGTGGAGCAACTGAAGCTTTCTTT.

The CDR3 sequence is CASSIGTLIEAFF. CDR3 coding DNA: TGTGCCAGTAGCATCGGGACACTAATCGAAGCTTTCTTT. The V call is TRBV19, the J call TRBJ1-1; the D gene is possibly TRBD1 (6 bases). The CDR3 is 13 amino acids. V was cut by 6 bases and J by 8 bases, with 16 bases left in between. Germline CDR1 and CDR2: LNHDA and SQIVND (reference sequence).

The chain combines TRBV5-1 with TRBJ1-4; TRBD1 might be the D (5 bases). Germline values: CDR1 SGHRS, CDR2 YFSETQ. The V end lost 0 bases, the J end lost 7 bases, and 16 bases lay between the germline ends. The CDR3 extends over 16 amino acids. The DNA of the CDR3 is TGCGCCAGCAGCTTGGGTCAGGGTGTTTCCGCTGAAAAACTGTTTTTT. Encoded protein: CASSLGQGVSAEKLFF.

Here the CDR3 DNA reads TGCGCCAGCAGCTCTTGGGGAGACACTGAAGCTTTCTTT. Translated: CASSSWGDTEAFF. The V gene is TRBV5-1, the J gene TRBJ1-1, with no clear D. In germline, CDR1 is SGHRS, CDR2 YFSETQ. V was pared by 3 bases and J by 3 bases, with 9 bases between. This CDR3 contains 13 residues.

V usage is TRBV19 and J usage is TRBJ1-5; D gene unclear. The CDR3 runs to 15 residues. From germline, CDR1 is LNHDA and CDR2 SQIVND (reference sequence). Between the trimmed V and J ends, which lost 1 base and 0 bases, there was a span of 7 bases. The CDR3 spells CASSIATNSNQPQHF. The DNA for the CDR3 is TGTGCCAGTAGTATAGCCACTAATAGCAATCAGCCCCAGCATTTT.

The V and J genes are TRBV9 and TRBJ1-3, with D perhaps TRBD1 (5 bases). The V end was cut by 3 bases, the J end by 0 bases, with 13 bases between. From germline, CDR1 is SGDLS and CDR2 YYNGEE. The CDR3 loop spans 16 amino acids. The CDR3, as DNA: TGTGCCAGCAGCGCGGGGCATCTAAACTCTGGAAACACCATATATTTT. Translation gives CASSAGHLNSGNTIYF.

This clone has just one count. This chain joins TRBV11-3 and TRBJ2-3, with D uncertain. Trimming stripped 1 base from V and 5 bases from J, with 7 bases between. This CDR3 comprises 13 residues. The germline gives CDR1 SGHNT, CDR2 YENEEA. CDR3 in amino acids: CASSLGSGDTQYF. The DNA of the CDR3 is TGTGCCAGCAGCTTAGGGTCGGGAGATACGCAGTATTTT.

This chain connects TRBV6-4 to TRBJ2-3; D could derive from TRBD1 or TRBD2 (6 bases each). Germline V lookup: CDR1 MRHNA, CDR2 SNTAGT. This CDR3 is built from 15 residues. V lost 2 bases, J lost 1 base, and 10 bases lay in between. CDR3: CASSDPGAGTDTQYF. The CDR3 nucleotides are TGTGCCAGCAGTGACCCGGGGGCCGGCACAGATACGCAGTATTTT.